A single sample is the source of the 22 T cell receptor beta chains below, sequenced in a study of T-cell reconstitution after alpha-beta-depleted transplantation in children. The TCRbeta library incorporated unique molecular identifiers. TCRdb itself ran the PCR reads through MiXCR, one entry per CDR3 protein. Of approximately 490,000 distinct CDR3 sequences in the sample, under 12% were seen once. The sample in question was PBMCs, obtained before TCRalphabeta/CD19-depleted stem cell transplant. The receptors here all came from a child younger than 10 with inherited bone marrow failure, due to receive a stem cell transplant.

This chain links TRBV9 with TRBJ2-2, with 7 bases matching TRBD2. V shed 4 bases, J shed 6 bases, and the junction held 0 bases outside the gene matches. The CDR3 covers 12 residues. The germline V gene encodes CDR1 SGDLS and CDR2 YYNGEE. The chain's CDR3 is CASSTSAGELFF. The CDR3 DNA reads TGTGCCAGCAGCACTAGCGCCGGGGAGCTGTTTTTT.

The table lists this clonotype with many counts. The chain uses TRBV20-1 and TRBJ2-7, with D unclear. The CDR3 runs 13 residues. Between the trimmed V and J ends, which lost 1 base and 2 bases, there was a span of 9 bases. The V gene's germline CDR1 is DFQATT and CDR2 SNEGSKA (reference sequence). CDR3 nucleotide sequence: TGCAGTGCTAGAGGCCCAGCCACCTACGAGCAGTACTTC. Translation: CSARGPATYEQYF.

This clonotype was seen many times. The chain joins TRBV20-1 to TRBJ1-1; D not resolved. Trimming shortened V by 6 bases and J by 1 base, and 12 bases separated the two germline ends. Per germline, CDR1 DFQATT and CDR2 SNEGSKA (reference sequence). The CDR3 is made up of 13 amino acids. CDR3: CSAVDVANTEAFF. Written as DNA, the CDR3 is TGCAGTGCCGTGGACGTGGCGAACACTGAAGCTTTCTTT.

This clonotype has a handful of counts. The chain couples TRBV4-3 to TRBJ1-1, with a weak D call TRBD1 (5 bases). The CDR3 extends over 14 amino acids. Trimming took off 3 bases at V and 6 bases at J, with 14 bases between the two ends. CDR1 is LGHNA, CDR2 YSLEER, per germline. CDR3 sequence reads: CASSHDMTVPEAFF. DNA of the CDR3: TGCGCCAGCAGCCATGATATGACAGTCCCTGAAGCTTTCTTT.

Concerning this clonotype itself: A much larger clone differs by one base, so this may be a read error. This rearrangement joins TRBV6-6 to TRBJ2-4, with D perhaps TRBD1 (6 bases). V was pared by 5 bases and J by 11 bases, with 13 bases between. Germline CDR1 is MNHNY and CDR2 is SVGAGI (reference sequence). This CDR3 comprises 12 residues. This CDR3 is CASSRTRGLQYF. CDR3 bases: TGTGCCAGCAGTCGAACCAGGGGTCTTCAGTACTTC.

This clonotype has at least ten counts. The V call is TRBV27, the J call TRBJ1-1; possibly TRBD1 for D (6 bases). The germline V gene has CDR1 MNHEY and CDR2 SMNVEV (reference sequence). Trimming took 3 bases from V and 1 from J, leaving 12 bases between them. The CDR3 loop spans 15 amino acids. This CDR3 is CASSFLGAGNTEAFF. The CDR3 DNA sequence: TGTGCCAGCAGTTTTCTGGGGGCCGGGAACACTGAAGCTTTCTTT.

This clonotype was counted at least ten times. The CDR3 here is CATSRDQWTGLHGYTF. The CDR3 coding sequence is TGTGCCACCAGCAGAGATCAATGGACAGGGCTTCATGGCTACACCTTC. The J gene is TRBJ1-2, the V gene TRBV15; 8 bases are shared with TRBD1. The CDR3 has 16 residues. The junction had 9 bases not matched to a gene; V was cut back by 0 bases and J by 6 bases. Germline V lookup: CDR1 LNHNV, CDR2 YYDKDF (reference sequence).

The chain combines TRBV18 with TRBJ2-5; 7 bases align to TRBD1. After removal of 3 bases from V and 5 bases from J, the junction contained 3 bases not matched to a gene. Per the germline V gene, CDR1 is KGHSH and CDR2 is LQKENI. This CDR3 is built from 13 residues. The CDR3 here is CASSPDREETQYF. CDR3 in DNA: TGTGCCAGCTCACCTGACAGGGAGGAGACCCAGTACTTC. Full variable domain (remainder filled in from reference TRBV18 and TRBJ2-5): NAGVMQNPRHLVRRRGQEARLRCSPMKGHSHVYWYRQLPEEGLKFMVYLQKENIIDESGMPKERFSAEFPKEGPSILRIQQVVRGDSAAYFCASSPDREETQYFGPGTRLLVL.

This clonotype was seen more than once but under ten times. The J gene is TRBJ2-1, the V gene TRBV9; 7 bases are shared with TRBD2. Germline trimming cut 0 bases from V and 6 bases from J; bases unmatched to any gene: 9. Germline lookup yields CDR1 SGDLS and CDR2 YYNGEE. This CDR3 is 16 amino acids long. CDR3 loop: CASSVGGSGGFNEQFF. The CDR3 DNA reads TGTGCCAGCAGCGTAGGGGGCTCGGGGGGATTCAATGAGCAGTTCTTC.

The CDR3 is CASSQFLGTNEKLFF. DNA of the CDR3: TGTGCCAGCAGCCAATTTCTTGGCACTAATGAAAAACTGTTTTTT. The V call is TRBV14, the J call TRBJ1-4, with unresolved D. This CDR3 has 15 residues. Per germline, CDR1 SGHDN and CDR2 FVKESK. Trimming removed 2 bases at V and 2 bases at J, with 9 bases between.

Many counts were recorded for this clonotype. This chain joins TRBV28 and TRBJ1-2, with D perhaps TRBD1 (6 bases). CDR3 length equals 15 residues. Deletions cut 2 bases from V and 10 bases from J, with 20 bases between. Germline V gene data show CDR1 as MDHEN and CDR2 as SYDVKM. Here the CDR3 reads CASSLGQMNLWDYTF. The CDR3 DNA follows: TGTGCCAGCAGTTTAGGACAGATGAACCTATGGGACTACACCTTC.

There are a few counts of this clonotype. CDR3 sequence (DNA): TGTGCCAGCAAGGGGCAGAGCTCTGGAAACACCATATATTTT. This encodes CASKGQSSGNTIYF. V gene TRBV12-3 or TRBV12-4 combines with J gene TRBJ1-3; a possible D gene is TRBD1 (5 bases). V gave up 7 bases and J gave up 0 bases, with 10 bases separating them. The CDR3 is 14 residues long.

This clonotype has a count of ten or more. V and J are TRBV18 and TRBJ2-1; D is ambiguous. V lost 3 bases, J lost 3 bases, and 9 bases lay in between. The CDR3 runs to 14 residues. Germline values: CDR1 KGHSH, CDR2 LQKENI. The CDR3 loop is CASSPGLLYNEQFF. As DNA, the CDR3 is TGTGCCAGCTCACCTGGCCTGCTCTACAATGAGCAGTTCTTC.

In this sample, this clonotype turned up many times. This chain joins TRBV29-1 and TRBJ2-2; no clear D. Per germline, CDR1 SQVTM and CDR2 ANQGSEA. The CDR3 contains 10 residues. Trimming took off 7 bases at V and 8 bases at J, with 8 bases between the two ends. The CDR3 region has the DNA TGCAGCGGGGGATCTGGGGAGCTGTTTTTT. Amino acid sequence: CSGGSGELFF.

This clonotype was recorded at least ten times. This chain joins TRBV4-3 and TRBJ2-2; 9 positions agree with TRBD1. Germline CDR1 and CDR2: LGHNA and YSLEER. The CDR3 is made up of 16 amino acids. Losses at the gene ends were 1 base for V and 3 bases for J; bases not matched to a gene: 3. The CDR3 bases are TGCGCCAGCAGCCAAGGAAGACAGGGGGACACCGGGGAGCTGTTTTTT. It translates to CASSQGRQGDTGELFF.

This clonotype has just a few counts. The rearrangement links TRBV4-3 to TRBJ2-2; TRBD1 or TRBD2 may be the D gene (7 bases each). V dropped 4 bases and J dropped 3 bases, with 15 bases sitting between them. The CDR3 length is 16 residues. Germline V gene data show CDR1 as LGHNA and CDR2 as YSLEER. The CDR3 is CASSLPGGRDTGELFF. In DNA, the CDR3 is TGCGCCAGCAGCCTGCCAGGGGGGAGGGACACCGGGGAGCTGTTTTTT.

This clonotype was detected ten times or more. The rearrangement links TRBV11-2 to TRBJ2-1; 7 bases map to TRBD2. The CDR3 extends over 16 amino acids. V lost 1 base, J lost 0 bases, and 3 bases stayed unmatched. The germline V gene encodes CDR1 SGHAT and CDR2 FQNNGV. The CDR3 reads CASSLVLAVSYNEQFF. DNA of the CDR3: TGTGCCAGCAGCTTAGTTCTAGCGGTCTCCTACAATGAGCAGTTCTTC.

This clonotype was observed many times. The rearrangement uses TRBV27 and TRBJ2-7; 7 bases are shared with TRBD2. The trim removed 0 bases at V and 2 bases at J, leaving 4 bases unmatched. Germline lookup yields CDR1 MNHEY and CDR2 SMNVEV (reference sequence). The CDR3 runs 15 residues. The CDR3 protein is CASSLSAGPPYEQYF. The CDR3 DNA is TGTGCCAGCAGTTTATCAGCGGGACCGCCCTACGAGCAGTACTTC.

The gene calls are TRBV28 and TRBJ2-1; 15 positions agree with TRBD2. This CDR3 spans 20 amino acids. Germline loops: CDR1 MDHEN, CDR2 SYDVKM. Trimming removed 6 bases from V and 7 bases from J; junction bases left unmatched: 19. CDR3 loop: CASSQGGLAGGHLRLNEQFF. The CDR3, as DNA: TGTGCCAGCAGCCAAGGGGGACTAGCGGGAGGCCACTTACGTTTGAATGAGCAGTTCTTC.

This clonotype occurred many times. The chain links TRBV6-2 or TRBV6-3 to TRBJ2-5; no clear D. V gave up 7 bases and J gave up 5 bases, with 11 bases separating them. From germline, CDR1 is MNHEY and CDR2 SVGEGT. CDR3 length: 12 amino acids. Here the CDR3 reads CASTPGSETQYF. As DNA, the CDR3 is TGTGCCAGCACCCCGGGTTCGGAGACCCAGTACTTC.

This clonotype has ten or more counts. CDR3 bases: TGTGCCAGCAGTCCGGGGGCCCTGACTAACTATGGCTACACCTTC. It yields the protein CASSPGALTNYGYTF. This rearrangement joins TRBV27 to TRBJ1-2, with D possibly matching TRBD1 (6 bases). V lost 5 bases, J lost 0 bases, and 13 bases lay in between. Per germline, CDR1 MNHEY and CDR2 SMNVEV (reference sequence). This CDR3 is 15 amino acids long.

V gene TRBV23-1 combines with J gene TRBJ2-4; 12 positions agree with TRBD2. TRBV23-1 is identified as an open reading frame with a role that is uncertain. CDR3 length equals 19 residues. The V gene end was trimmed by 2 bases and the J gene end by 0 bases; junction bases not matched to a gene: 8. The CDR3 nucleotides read TGCGCCAGCAGTCAACGAGGGCTAGCGGGAGGGATAGCCAAAAACATTCAGTACTTC. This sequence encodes CASSQRGLAGGIAKNIQYF.